Following are 11 T cell receptor beta chains from one sample sequenced in a study of blood T cell repertoires in COVID-19. Some clones are missing from TCRdb's copy, which holds only in-frame ones; the method was immunoSEQ multiplex PCR. The table shows around 97,000 clones, with about 90% occurring only once. Sequencing was performed on peripheral blood. The receptors derive from a human donor in a cohort sampled during active COVID-19.

This chain uses TRBV27 with TRBJ1-1; TRBD1 might be the D (6 bases). V was shortened by 5 bases and J by 0 bases, with 13 bases between the two germline ends. Per the germline V gene, CDR1 is MNHEY and CDR2 is SMNVEV (reference sequence). There are 15 residues in the CDR3. CDR3 loop: CASSLSTGLNTEAFF. The CDR3 DNA follows: TGTGCCAGCAGTCTCTCGACAGGCCTGAACACTGAAGCTTTCTTT.

This chain joins TRBV24-1 and TRBJ2-7; 7 nucleotides line up with TRBD2. Germline assignment: CDR1 KGHDR and CDR2 SFDVKD. The CDR3 extends over 13 amino acids. J gave up 5 bases and V 0 bases, and 0 bases lay outside the gene matches. The CDR3 here is CATSDLRGDEQYF. The CDR3 DNA follows: TGTGCCACCAGTGATTTGCGGGGGGACGAGCAGTACTTC.

This clone appeared a few times. This chain joins TRBV9 and TRBJ1-2, with D unresolved. Germline CDR1 and CDR2: SGDLS and YYNGEE. The CDR3 is 16 amino acids. The ends were cut back, 0 bases at V and 2 bases at J, with 14 bases in the middle. The CDR3 reads CASSVVPDYSNYGYTF. The DNA of the CDR3 is TGTGCCAGCAGCGTAGTGCCGGACTACTCGAACTATGGCTACACCTTC.

The chain links TRBV6-2 or TRBV6-3 to TRBJ2-2, with D possibly TRBD2 on 5 matching bases. CDR3 length: 13 amino acids. V lost 0 bases to trimming and J lost 6 bases, with 5 bases between them. Germline CDR1 MNHEY, CDR2 SVGEGT. CDR3 amino acids: CASSYSEAGELFF. CDR3 DNA: TGTGCCAGCAGTTACTCGGAGGCCGGGGAGCTGTTTTTT.

The CDR3 DNA is TGTGCCAGCAGCTCGGGACTAGCGGGGGCCGGGTACAATGAGCAGTTCTTC. This codes for CASSSGLAGAGYNEQFF. The V call is TRBV5-5, the J call TRBJ2-1; 14 nucleotides match TRBD2. J gave up 4 bases and V 3 bases, and 6 bases lay outside the gene matches. The CDR3 is made up of 17 amino acids. CDR1 is SGHKS and CDR2 is YYEKEE in the germline V gene (reference sequence).

The chain recombines TRBV5-6 with TRBJ1-6; D is undetermined. Germline CDR1 SGHDT, CDR2 YYEEEE. Trimming removed 2 bases from V and 8 bases from J, with 11 bases in between. This CDR3 has 14 residues. The CDR3: CASSFGRADSPLHF. Written as DNA, the CDR3 is TGTGCCAGCAGCTTTGGGCGGGCGGATTCACCCCTCCACTTT.

V is TRBV24-1 and J is TRBJ2-7, with 9 nucleotides matching TRBD2. J gave up 2 bases and V 3 bases, and 7 bases lay outside the gene matches. Germline V gene sequence: CDR1 KGHDR, CDR2 SFDVKD. CDR3 length: 16 amino acids. DNA for the CDR3: TGTGCCACCAGTGATGACACTAGCGGGCAACCCTACGAGCAGTACTTC. Amino acids: CATSDDTSGQPYEQYF.

This clone was counted a single time. The CDR3 loop is CASRGDRSSHYGYTF. The CDR3 DNA sequence: TGTGCCAGCAGGGGGGACAGATCTAGTCACTATGGCTACACCTTC. V and J are TRBV6-5 and TRBJ1-2; 7 nucleotides agree with TRBD1. V lost 6 bases, J lost 3 bases, and 10 bases stayed unmatched. The germline CDR1 and CDR2 sequences are MNHEY and SVGAGI. The CDR3 consists of 15 residues.

The V and J genes are TRBV3-1 (or the pseudogene TRBV3-2) and TRBJ2-7; TRBD2 agrees at 7 bases. This CDR3 has 14 amino acids. With V trimmed by 0 bases and J by 4 bases, 3 bases remained unmatched. In germline, CDR1 is LGHDT, CDR2 YNNKEL (reference sequence). The CDR3 nucleotides are TGTGCCAGCAGCCAAGAGGGGGGGGGATACGAGCAGTACTTC. Translating it yields CASSQEGGGYEQYF.

The chain combines TRBV5-1 with TRBJ2-3, with 11 bases aligning to TRBD2. CDR1 and CDR2 (germline): SGHRS, YFSETQ. V shed 2 bases and J 8 bases; nucleotides not matched to a gene: 7. The CDR3 runs 15 residues. DNA for the CDR3: TGCGCCAGCAGCTTTACAACTAGCGGGAGAAGTACGCAGTATTTT. This codes for CASSFTTSGRSTQYF.

This sequence joins TRBV19 and TRBJ2-7; 8 positions agree with TRBD1. Germline trimming cut 6 bases from V and 2 bases from J; bases unmatched to any gene: 3. Germline V gene data show CDR1 as LNHDA and CDR2 as SQIVND (reference sequence). CDR3 size: 13 residues. As DNA, the CDR3 is TGTGCCAGTAGCGACAGGGGAGCCTACGAGCAGTACTTC. It specifies CASSDRGAYEQYF.